A selection of T cell receptor beta chains follows, all from one sample in a study of blood T cell repertoires in COVID-19. Some clones are missing from TCRdb's copy, which holds only in-frame ones; the method was immunoSEQ multiplex PCR. Seen here are 150,000 to 200,000 clones, nearly 85% observed once, and the top ten hold about 5%. The sequenced sample consisted of peripheral blood. These receptors originate from a woman in her 30s with acute or convalescent COVID-19. CDR3s leave out the opening cysteine and the closing phenylalanine or tryptophan. The order of the fields is D gene, V gene, CDR3 protein. The D gene is left open where the match is weak.

>TRBD2|TRBV15
ATSREIAGGGTGELF
>TRBD1|TRBV11-2
ASSLYRGLGTEAF
>.|TRBV10-1
ASSESGNRPMAEAF
>.|TRBV7-9
ASSLGTVQY
>.|TRBV18
ASSTQETQY
>.|TRBV12-3/TRBV12-4
ASSWGDEQF
>.|TRBV20-1
SASTFQGINQPQH
>.|TRBV4-2
ASSPQAGAPTEQF
>TRBD1|TRBV7-9
ASRFQGAEETQY
>TRBD2|TRBV5-4
ASRPGLADSGANVLT
>TRBD1|TRBV27
ASRTNRGAHEQF
>TRBD1|TRBV29-1
SVEDRGGGAF
>TRBD1|TRBV6-5
ASGSQGAHTEAF
>.|TRBV19
ASSRANYGYT
>TRBD2|TRBV5-1
ASSLVGGSPSEQY
>.|TRBV27
ASSFEVNTEAF
>.|TRBV10-1
ASSEATGTDTQY
>.|TRBV20-1
SASPGNYGYT
>TRBD2|TRBV5-1
ASTLGGGRNEQY
>TRBD2|TRBV9
ATKRGENTGELF
>TRBD1|TRBV28
ASTTDRGAGELF
>.|TRBV28
ASSFTGVAEQF
>TRBD1|TRBV18
ASSLKDRSYEQY
>.|TRBV7-9
ASSLMSLDSI
>.|TRBV19
ASNMFGELF
>TRBD2|TRBV6-6
ASRLLAGGEQY
>.|TRBV7-9
ASSAVPSSYEQY
>TRBD1|TRBV30
AWSSGWSGQGNSNQPQH
>TRBD2|TRBV5-1
ASTRSGTSGGHNEQF
>TRBD2|TRBV28
ASRAYLGGYEQY
>TRBD2|TRBV5-1
ASSLVGLAGTTADTQY
>TRBD1|TRBV5-4
ASSLEGTGGNTIY
>.|TRBV30
AWSFGGLNQPQH
>.|TRBV27
ASTSRRNQPQH
>TRBD1|TRBV9
ASSGGTGGNQPQH
>.|TRBV4-3
ASSPTDTNEKLF
>TRBD1|TRBV7-9
ASSRTG
>.|TRBV14
ASSQAGGGYYGYT
>TRBD1|TRBV4-2
ASSQASGQGNSPLH
>TRBD1|TRBV6-5
ASSLDGTVYNSPLH
>TRBD1|TRBV11-1
ASSTGTGPYEQY
>TRBD1|TRBV3-1/TRBV3-2
ASSRIRDRNTGELF
>TRBD1|TRBV29-1
SGFTGAGTEAF
>.|TRBV6-6
ASSRFTQDSFLTGELF